This T cell receptor beta chain originates from a study of liver allograft versus peripheral blood T cells. Whole-study context: Comparative analysis was performed on T cell receptor repertoires from transplanted livers and from recipients' peripheral blood. Study-wide results and caveats: As reported, T cell receptor repertoires inside liver allografts differed from those present in peripheral blood.

Germline CDR1 reads DFQATT; CDR2 reads SNEGSKA (reference sequence). The CDR3 is 17 residues long. In its sample, this clonotype was seen many times. Its target is unknown. TCRdb analysed the reads with MiXCR anew, one entry per CDR3 protein. The top ten clones hold 4% to 5.5% of a sample with about 7,900 distinct CDR3 sequences, approximately 17% of them seen once. The source of this sequence is a human patient who had a liver transplant. A share of the T cells may be of graft donor origin. The V gene is TRBV20-1, the J gene TRBJ2-1; 16 bases fit TRBD2. CDR3 sequence (DNA): TGCAGGGGGACTAGCGGGGGGGCGCCCAGCTCCTACAATGAGCAGTTCTTC. This gives the protein CRGTSGGAPSSYNEQFF.